Listed here is a single T cell receptor (beta chain). CD45RO-negative CD8 cells positively selected for CCR7 made up the naive population, which excluded terminally differentiated effector memory CD45RA+ cells. Recent acute infections and vaccinations were absent in the healthy HIV-negative adult donors. Every donor, a Caucasian adult, lived in Nashville, Tennessee. The data derive from a study of shared clonotypes between healthy human individuals. Germline lookup yields CDR1 MDHEN and CDR2 SYDVKM. Trimming took 4 bases from V and 7 from J, leaving 5 bases between them. The CDR3 contains 11 residues. It was across several immunoSEQ plates that each subset's genomic DNA was evenly split. Profiling relied on immunoSEQ multiplex PCR, and the TCRdb table lists in-frame clones only, not all of them. The sample records roughly 590,000 clones, roughly 95% being singletons.

Sequencing was performed on naive CD8+ T cells sorted from blood. The genes are TRBV28 and TRBJ1-5; unclear D gene. The receptor was isolated from a woman younger than 45 in good health. In nucleotides, the CDR3 is TGTGCCAGCAGTTGGGGACAGCCCCAGCATTTT. Protein sequence: CASSWGQPQHF. Variable domain in full (rest from reference TRBV28 and TRBJ1-5): DVKVTQSSRYLVKRTGEKVFLECVQDMDHENMFWYRQDPGLGLRLIYFSYDVKMKEKGDIPEGYSVSREKKERFSLILESASTNQTSMYLCASSWGQPQHFGDGTRLSIL.